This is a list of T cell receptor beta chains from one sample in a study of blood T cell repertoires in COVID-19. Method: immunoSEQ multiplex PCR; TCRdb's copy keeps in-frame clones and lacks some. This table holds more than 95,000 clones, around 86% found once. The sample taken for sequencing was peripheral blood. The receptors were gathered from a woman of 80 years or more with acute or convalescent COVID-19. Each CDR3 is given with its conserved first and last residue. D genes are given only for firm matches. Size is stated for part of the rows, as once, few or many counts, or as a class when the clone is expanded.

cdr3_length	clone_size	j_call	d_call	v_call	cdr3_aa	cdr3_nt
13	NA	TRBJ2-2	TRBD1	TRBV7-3	CASSLDREGELFF	TGTGCCAGCAGCTTAGACAGGGAAGGGGAGCTGTTTTTT
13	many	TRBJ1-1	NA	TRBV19	CASSYDRNTEAFF	TGTGCCAGTAGTTATGACAGGAACACTGAAGCTTTCTTT
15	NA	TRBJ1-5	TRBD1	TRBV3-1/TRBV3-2	CASSSGTGGNQPQHF	TGTGCCAGCAGCTCCGGGACAGGGGGAAATCAGCCCCAGCATTTT
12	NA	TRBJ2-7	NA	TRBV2	CASSSSSYEQYF	TGTGCCAGCAGCTCGTCTAGCTACGAGCAGTACTTC
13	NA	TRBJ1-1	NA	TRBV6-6	CASSYSKNTEAFF	TGTGCCAGCAGTTACTCTAAGAACACTGAAGCTTTCTTT
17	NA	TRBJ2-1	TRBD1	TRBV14	CASSKFRDSLNPGEQFF	TGTGCCAGCAGCAAATTCCGGGACAGTCTAAACCCGGGTGAGCAGTTCTTC
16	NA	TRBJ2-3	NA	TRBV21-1	CASSKGGGGNTDTQYF	TGTGCCAGCAGCAAAGGAGGCGGGGGGAACACAGATACGCAGTATTTT
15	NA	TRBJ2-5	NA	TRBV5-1	CASATRTAPGETQYF	TGCGCCAGCGCAACCCGGACAGCGCCCGGGGAGACCCAGTACTTC
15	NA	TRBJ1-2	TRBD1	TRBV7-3	CASSPGTGGYYGYTF	TGTGCCAGCAGCCCCGGGACAGGGGGCTACTATGGCTACACCTTC
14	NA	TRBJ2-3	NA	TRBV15	CATSREKASGTQYF	TGTGCCACCAGCAGAGAGAAGGCCTCGGGTACGCAGTATTTT
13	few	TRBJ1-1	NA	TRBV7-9	CASIRSGYGEAFF	TGTGCCAGCATCCGTTCGGGGTACGGTGAAGCTTTCTTT
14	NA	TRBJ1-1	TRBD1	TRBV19	CASRGQGLNTEAFF	TGTGCCTCCAGGGGACAGGGGTTGAACACTGAAGCTTTCTTT
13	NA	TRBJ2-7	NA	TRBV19	CASSISQSYEQYF	TGTGCCAGTAGTATTAGCCAATCCTACGAGCAGTACTTC
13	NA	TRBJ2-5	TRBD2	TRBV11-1	CASASGGQETQYF	TGTGCCAGCGCTAGCGGGGGCCAAGAGACCCAGTACTTC
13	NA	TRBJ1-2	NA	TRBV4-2	CASSQDGVYGYTF	TGTGCCAGCAGCCAAGACGGGGTCTATGGCTACACCTTC
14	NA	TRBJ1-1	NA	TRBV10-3	CAIRGVQGSNEAFF	TGTGCCATCAGAGGGGTACAGGGCTCCAACGAAGCTTTCTTT
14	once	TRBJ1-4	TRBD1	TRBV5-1	CASSSGGQPEKLFF	TGCGCCAGCAGCTCCGGGGGACAGCCCGAAAAACTGTTTTTT
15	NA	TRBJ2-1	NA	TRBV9	CASSVEVGGYDEQFF	TGTGCCAGCAGCGTAGAGGTAGGGGGTTACGATGAGCAGTTCTTC
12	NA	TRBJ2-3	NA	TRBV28	CASSGSTDTQYF	TGTGCCAGCAGTGGCAGCACAGATACGCAGTATTTT
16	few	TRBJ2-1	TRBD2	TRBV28	CASRVGASGGRNEQFF	TGTGCCAGCAGAGTAGGGGCTAGCGGGGGCCGGAATGAGCAGTTCTTC
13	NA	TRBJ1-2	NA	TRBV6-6	CASSASGEPGYTF	TGTGCCAGCAGTGCGAGTGGGGAGCCAGGCTACACCTTC
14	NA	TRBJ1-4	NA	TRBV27	CASSSTFTNEKLFF	TGTGCCAGCAGTTCGACTTTCACTAATGAAAAACTGTTTTTT